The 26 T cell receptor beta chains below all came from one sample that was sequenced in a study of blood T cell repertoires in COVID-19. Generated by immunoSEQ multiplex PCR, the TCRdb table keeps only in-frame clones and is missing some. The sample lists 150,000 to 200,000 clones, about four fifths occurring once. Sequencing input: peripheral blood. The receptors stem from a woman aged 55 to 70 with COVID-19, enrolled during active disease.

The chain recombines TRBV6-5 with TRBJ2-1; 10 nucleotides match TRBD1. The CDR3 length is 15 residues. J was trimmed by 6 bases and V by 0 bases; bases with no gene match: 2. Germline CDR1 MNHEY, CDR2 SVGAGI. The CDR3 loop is CASSYSGTGVNEQFF. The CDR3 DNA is TGTGCCAGCAGTTACTCGGGGACAGGGGTCAATGAGCAGTTCTTC.

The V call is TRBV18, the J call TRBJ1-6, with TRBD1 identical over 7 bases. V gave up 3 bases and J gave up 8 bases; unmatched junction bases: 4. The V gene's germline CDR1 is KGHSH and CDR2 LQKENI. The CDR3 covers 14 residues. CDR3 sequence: CASSPAGGYSPLHF. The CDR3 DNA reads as TGTGCCAGCTCACCCGCAGGGGGATATTCACCCCTCCACTTT.

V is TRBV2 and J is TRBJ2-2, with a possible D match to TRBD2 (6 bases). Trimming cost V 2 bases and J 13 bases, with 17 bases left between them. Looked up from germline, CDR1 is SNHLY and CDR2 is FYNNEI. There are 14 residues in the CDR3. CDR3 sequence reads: CASSERMKRGGLFF. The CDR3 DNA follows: TGTGCCAGCAGTGAAAGGATGAAACGGGGAGGGCTGTTTTTT.

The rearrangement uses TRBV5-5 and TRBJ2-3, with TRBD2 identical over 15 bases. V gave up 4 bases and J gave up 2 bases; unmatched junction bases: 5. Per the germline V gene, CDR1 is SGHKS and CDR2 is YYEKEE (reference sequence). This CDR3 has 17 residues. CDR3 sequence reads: CASSKGTSGGYTDTQYF. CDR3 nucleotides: TGTGCCAGCAGCAAGGGGACTAGCGGGGGGTACACAGATACGCAGTATTTT.

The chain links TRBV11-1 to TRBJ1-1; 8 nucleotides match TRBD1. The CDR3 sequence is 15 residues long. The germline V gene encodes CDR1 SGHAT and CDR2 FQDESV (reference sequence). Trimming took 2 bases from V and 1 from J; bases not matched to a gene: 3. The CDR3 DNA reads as TGTGCCAGCAGCTTATCAGGGGGCCGGAACACTGAAGCTTTCTTT. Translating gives CASSLSGGRNTEAFF.

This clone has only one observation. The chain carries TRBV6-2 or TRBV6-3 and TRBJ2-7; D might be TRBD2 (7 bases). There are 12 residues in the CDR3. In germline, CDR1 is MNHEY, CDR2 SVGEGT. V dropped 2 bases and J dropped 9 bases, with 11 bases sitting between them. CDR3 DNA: TGTGCCAGCAGTTACGGGGGGGGCCGGCAGTACTTC. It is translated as CASSYGGGRQYF.

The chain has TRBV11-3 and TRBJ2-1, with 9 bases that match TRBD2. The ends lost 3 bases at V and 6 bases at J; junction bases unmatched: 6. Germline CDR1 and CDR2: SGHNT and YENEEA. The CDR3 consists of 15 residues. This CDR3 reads CASSFRLAALNEQFF. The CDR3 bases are TGTGCCAGCAGCTTTCGACTAGCGGCACTCAATGAGCAGTTCTTC.

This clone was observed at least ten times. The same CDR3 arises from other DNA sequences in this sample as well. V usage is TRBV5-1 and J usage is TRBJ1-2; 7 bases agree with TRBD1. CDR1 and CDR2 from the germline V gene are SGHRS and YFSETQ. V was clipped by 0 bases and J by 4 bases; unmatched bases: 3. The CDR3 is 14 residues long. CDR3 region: CASSLGQGGYGYTF. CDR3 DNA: TGCGCCAGCAGCTTGGGACAGGGTGGCTATGGCTACACCTTC.

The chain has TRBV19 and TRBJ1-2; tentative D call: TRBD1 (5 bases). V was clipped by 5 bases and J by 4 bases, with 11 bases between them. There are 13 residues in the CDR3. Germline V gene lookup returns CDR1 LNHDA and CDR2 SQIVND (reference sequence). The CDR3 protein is CASSDGHFYGYTF. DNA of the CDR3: TGTGCCAGTAGTGACGGACACTTCTATGGCTACACCTTC.

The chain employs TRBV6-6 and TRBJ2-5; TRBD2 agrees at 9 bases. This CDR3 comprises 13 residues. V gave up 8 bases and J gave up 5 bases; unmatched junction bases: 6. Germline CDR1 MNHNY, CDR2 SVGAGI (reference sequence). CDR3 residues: CASRGGLAETQYF. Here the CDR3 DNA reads TGTGCCAGCCGTGGGGGACTAGCTGAGACCCAGTACTTC.

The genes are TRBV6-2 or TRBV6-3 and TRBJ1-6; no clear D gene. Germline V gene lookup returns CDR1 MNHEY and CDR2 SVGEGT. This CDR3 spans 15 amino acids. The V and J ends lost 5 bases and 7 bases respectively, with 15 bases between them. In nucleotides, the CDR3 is TGTGCCAGCAGTCCGCCGGGAAGGATCAATTCACCCCTCCACTTT. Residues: CASSPPGRINSPLHF.

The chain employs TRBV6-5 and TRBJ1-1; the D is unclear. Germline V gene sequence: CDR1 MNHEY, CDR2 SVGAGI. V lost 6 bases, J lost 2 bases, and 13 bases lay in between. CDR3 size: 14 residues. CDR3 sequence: CASSGFILNTEAFF. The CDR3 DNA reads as TGTGCCAGCAGCGGGTTTATTCTAAACACTGAAGCTTTCTTT.

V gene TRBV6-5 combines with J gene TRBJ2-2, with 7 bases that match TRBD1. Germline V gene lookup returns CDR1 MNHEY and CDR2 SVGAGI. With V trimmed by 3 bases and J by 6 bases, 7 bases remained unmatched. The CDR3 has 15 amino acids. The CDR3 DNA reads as TGTGCCAGCAGTTATGGCGACAGGGACGCCGGGGAGCTGTTTTTT. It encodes CASSYGDRDAGELFF.

CDR3 DNA sequence: TGTGCCAGCTCTTTAGGACAGGGCAATTTGCGCTACACCTTC. This sequence encodes CASSLGQGNLRYTF. The V and J genes are TRBV28 and TRBJ1-2; TRBD1 aligns across 8 bases. The V and J ends lost 8 bases and 9 bases, in that order; junction bases with no gene match: 14. Germline CDR1 MDHEN, CDR2 SYDVKM. This CDR3 region has 14 residues.

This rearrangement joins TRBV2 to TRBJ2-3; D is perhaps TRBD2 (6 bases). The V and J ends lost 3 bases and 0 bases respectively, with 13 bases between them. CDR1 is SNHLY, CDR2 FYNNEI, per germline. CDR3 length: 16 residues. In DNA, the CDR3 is TGTGCCAGCAGTGAGGGCGGGGAGCTAAGCACAGATACGCAGTATTTT. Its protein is CASSEGGELSTDTQYF. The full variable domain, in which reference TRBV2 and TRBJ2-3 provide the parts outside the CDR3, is EPEVTQTPSHQVTQMGQEVILRCVPISNHLYFYWYRQILGQKVEFLVSFYNNEISEKSEIFDDQFSVERPDGSNFTLKIRSTKLEDSAMYFCASSEGGELSTDTQYFGPGTRLTVL.

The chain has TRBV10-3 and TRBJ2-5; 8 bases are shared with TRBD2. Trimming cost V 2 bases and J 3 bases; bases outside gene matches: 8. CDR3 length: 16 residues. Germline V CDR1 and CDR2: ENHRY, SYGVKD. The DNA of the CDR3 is TGTGCCATCAGTGAGCCGTCCGGGACTAGAAAAGAGACCCAGTACTTC. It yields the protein CAISEPSGTRKETQYF.

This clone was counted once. The CDR3 DNA reads TGTGCCAGCAGCTTGGTGGGGGCGGTCACAGATACGCAGTATTTT. Its translation: CASSLVGAVTDTQYF. V gene TRBV5-5 combines with J gene TRBJ2-3; possibly TRBD1 for D (6 bases). This CDR3 has 15 residues. Germline V gives CDR1 SGHKS, CDR2 YYEKEE (reference sequence). The germline V and J ends were trimmed by 0 bases and 2 bases, with 10 bases remaining between them.

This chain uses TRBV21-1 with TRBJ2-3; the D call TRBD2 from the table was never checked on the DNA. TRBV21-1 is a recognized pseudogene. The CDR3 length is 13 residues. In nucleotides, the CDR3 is TGTGCCAGCAACCCGGAGAGAACAGATACGCAGTATTTT. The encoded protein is CASNPERTDTQYF.

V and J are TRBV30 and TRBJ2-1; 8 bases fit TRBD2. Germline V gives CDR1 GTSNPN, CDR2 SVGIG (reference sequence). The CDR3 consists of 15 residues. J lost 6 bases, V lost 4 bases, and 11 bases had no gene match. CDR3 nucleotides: TGTGCCTGGATGCGAGCGGGAGTGAACCCCAATGAGCAGTTCTTC. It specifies CAWMRAGVNPNEQFF. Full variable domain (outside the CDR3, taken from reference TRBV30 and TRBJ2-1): SQTIHQWPATLVQPVGSPLSLECTVEGTSNPNLYWYRQAAGRGLQLLFYSVGIGQISSEVPQNLSASRPQDRQFILSSKKLLLSDSGFYLCAWMRAGVNPNEQFFGPGTRLTVL.

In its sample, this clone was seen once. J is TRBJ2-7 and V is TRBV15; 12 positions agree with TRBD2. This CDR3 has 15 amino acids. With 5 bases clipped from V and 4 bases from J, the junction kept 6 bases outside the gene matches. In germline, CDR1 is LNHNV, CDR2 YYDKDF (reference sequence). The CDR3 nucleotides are TGTGCCACCAGCCGTTCGACTAGCGGGAGTTACGAGCAGTACTTC. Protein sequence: CATSRSTSGSYEQYF.

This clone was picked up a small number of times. Here the CDR3 reads CASSEIGLGQETQYF. CDR3 coding DNA: TGTGCCAGCAGCGAAATAGGACTAGGCCAAGAGACCCAGTACTTC. The chain joins TRBV9 to TRBJ2-5; 7 bases map to TRBD2. The CDR3 loop spans 15 amino acids. Germline V gene lookup returns CDR1 SGDLS and CDR2 YYNGEE. J gave up 1 base and V 3 bases, and 6 bases lay outside the gene matches. The entire variable domain, with the rest obtained from reference TRBV9 and TRBJ2-5, is as follows: DSGVTQTPKHLITATGQRVTLRCSPRSGDLSVYWYQQSLDQGLQFLIQYYNGEERAKGNILERFSAQQFPDLHSELNLSSLELGDSALYFCASSEIGLGQETQYFGPGTRLLVL.

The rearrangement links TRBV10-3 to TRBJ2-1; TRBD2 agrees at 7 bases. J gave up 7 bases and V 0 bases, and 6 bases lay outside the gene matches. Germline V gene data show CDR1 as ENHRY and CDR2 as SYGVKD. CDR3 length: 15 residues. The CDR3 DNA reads TGTGCCATCAGTGAGTCGGGCGGGGGAGGAAATGAGCAGTTCTTC. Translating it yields CAISESGGGGNEQFF.

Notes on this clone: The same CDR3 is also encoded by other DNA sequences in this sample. In DNA form, the CDR3 reads TGTGCCAGCAGCCTTGGGACTTTCTACGAGCAGTACTTC. It specifies CASSLGTFYEQYF. This chain uses TRBV28 with TRBJ2-7, with a tentative D call TRBD2 (6 bases). This CDR3 is built from 13 residues. V lost 6 bases, J lost 3 bases, and 12 bases lay in between. The V gene's germline CDR1 is MDHEN and CDR2 SYDVKM.

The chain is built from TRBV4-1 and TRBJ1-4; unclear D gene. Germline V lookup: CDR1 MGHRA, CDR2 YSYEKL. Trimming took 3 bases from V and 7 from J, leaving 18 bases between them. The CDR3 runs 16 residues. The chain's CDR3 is CASSHWEGSIGEKLFF. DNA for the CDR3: TGCGCCAGCAGCCACTGGGAGGGATCGATCGGTGAAAAACTGTTTTTT.

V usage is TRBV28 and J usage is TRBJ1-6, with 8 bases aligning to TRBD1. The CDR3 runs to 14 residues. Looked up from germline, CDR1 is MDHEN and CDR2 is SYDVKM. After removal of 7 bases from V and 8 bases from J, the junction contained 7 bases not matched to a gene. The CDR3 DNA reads TGTGCCAGCATAGACAGGGGCCTATATTCACCCCTCCACTTT. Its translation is CASIDRGLYSPLHF.

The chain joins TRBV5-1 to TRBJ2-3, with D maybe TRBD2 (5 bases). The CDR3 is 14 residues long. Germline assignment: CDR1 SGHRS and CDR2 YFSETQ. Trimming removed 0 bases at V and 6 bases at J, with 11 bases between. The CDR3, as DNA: TGCGCCAGCAGCTTGGGAGGGAGAAAGGATACGCAGTATTTT. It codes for CASSLGGRKDTQYF.